The present T cell receptor (beta chain) was sequenced within a study of blood T cell repertoires in COVID-19 (dated by TCRdb to about 2020). For context, the study as a whole: Collaborator samples came from the United States, Italy and Spain and covered acute and convalescent phases of COVID-19. Subjects who had been exposed to COVID-19, were actively infected with it, or had recovered from it provided the deeply sampled blood TCRbeta repertoires that made up the dataset. The repertoires were made available in a free public database intended to serve as a resource for research on the immune response to SARS-CoV-2. The samples were drawn from the first 160 participants of the ongoing ImmuneRACE study and from 950 to 1,500 subjects provided by 6 global collaborators. The prospective study material was composed of cDNA or gDNA derived from T cells, B-cell-depleted T cells, or PBMCs. Where HLA class I and class II types were available, the types were taken from metadata supplied by the sample provider, not from assay-based typing. Nearly every sample came with metadata listing a de-identified subject ID, COVID-19 status, age in years and sex. What the authors observed across the whole study: Clinical and demographic metadata were provided uncurated, with the amount varying by source and participant.

Turning to this clone: Its specific antigen is unknown. There are no base qualities to consult, and no much larger clone falls within one base.

TCRbeta CDR3 regions were amplified from genomic DNA by means of the immunoSEQ Assay, a bias-controlled multiplex PCR. Turning to the authors' computational methods: The number of nucleated cells in each sample was estimated from the amplification of reference gene primers within the assay. To quantify the absolute abundance of each unique TCRbeta CDR3 rearrangement, sequence reads were collapsed and filtered. For each sample, productive Simpson clonality was calculated as the square root of Simpson's diversity index across productive rearrangements. Sourced from immuneACCESS, this table was stored by TCRdb with only in-frame sequences that have V and J called. A share of the clones is absent; for the studies checked, an unresolved V gene accounts for under half, and the remainder has no known explanation. Clone size and the V and J calls come from that table; the DNA yielded D and trimming. Present in this sample are some 85,000 clones, about three quarters of which were seen just once. The top ten hold about 20% of the sample.

The junction carries 5 bases between V and J, which are trimmed by 2 bases and 0 bases respectively. Taken from cysteine to phenylalanine, the CDR3 has 14 residues. Solely the CDR3 DNA is kept, with 42 bases framed from the first base. According to the germline V gene (reference sequence), CDR1 reads LNHDA and CDR2 reads SQIVND. Whole blood was collected in K2EDTA tubes by collaborating institutions according to the institutions' own protocols. For TCRbeta analysis, collaborators shipped samples in one of three forms: frozen whole blood, isolated PBMCs, or DNA extracted from either of those sample types.

The sequence was collected from a woman of 80 years or more with active or convalescent COVID-19. The sample consisted of peripheral blood. The chain employs TRBV19 and TRBJ1-3; no D segment can be confidently identified. The sequenced DNA is TGTGCCAGTAGTATATCGGGCTCTGGAAACACCATATATTTT. This translates into CASSISGSGNTIYF.